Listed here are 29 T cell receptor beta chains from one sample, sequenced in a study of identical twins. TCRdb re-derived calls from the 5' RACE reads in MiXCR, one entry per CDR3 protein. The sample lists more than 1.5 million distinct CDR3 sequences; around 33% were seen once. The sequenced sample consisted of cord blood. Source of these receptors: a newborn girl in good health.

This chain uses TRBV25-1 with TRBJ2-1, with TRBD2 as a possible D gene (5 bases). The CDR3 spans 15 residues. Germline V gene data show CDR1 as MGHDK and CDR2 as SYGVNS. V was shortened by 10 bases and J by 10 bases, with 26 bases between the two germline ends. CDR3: CATAPTRHGVQEQFF. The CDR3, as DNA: TGTGCCACCGCTCCGACGAGGCACGGGGTACAAGAGCAGTTCTTC.

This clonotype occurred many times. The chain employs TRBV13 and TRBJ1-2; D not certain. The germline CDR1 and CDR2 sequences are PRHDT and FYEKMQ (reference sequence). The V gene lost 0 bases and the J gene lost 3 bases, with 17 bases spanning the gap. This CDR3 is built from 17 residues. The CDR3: CASSLGGGPLSYYGYTF. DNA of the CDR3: TGTGCCAGCAGCTTAGGAGGAGGGCCCCTCTCCTACTATGGCTACACCTTC.

The CDR3 is CASRRTGTRGTDTQYF. DNA for the CDR3: TGTGCCAGCAGACGTACCGGGACTAGAGGCACAGATACGCAGTATTTT. The chain carries TRBV7-9 and TRBJ2-3; 8 positions match TRBD2. Germline V gene data show CDR1 as SEHNR and CDR2 as FQNEAQ (reference sequence). The length of the CDR3 is 16 residues. Trimming removed 6 bases from V and 1 base from J; junction bases left unmatched: 9.

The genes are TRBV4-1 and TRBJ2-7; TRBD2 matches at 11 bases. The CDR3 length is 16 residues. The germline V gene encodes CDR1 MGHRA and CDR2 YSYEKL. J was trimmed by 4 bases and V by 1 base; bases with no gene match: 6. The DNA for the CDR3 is TGCGCCAGCAGCCAAGCTTGGGGACTAGCGGATTACGAGCAGTACTTC. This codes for CASSQAWGLADYEQYF.

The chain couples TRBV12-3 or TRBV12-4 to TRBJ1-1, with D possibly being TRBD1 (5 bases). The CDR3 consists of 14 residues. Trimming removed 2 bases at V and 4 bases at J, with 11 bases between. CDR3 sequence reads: CASSLSEGSTEAFF. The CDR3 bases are TGTGCCAGCAGTTTATCAGAGGGGAGCACTGAAGCTTTCTTT.

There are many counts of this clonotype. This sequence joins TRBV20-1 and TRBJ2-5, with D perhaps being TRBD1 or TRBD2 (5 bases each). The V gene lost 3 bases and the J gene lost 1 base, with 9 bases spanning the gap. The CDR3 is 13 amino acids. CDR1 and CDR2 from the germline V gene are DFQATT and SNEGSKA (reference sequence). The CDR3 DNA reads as TGCAGTGCTAGCCCGGGACCCCAAGAGACCCAGTACTTC. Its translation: CSASPGPQETQYF.

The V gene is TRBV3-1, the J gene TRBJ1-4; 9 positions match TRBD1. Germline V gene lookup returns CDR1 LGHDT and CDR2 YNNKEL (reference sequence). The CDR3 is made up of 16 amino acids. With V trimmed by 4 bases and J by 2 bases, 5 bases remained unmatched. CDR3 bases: TGTGCCAGCAGCCCTTACAGGGGGCGTACTAATGAAAAACTGTTTTTT. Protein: CASSPYRGRTNEKLFF.

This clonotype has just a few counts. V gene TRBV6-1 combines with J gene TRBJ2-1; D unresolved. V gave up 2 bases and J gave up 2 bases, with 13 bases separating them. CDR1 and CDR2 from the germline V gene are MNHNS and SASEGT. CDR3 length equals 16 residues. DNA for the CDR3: TGTGCCAGCAGTGAAATTCGTGGGCGGACCTACAATGAGCAGTTCTTC. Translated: CASSEIRGRTYNEQFF.

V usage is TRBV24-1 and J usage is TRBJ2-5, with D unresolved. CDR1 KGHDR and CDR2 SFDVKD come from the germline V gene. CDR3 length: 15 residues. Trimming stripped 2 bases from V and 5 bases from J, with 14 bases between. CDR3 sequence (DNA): TGTGCCACCAGTGATTCGACCCCTTCGCAGGAGACCCAGTACTTC. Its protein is CATSDSTPSQETQYF.

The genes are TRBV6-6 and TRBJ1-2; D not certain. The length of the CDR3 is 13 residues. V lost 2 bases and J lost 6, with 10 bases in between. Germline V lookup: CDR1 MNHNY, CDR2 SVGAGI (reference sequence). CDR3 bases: TGTGCCAGCAGTTACCCGCTGAGGGATGGCTACACCTTC. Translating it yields CASSYPLRDGYTF.

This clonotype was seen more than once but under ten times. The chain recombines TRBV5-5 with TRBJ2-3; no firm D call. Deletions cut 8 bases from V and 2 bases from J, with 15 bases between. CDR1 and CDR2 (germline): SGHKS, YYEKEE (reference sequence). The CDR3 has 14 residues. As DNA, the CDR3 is TGTGCCAGTCACACCCCAGGTCTCACAGATACGCAGTATTTT. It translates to CASHTPGLTDTQYF. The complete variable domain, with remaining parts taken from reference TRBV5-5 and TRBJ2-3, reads DAGVTQSPTHLIKTRGQQVTLRCSPISGHKSVSWYQQVLGQGPQFIFQYYEKEERGRGNFPDRFSARQFPNYSSELNVNALLLGDSALYLCASHTPGLTDTQYFGPGTRLTVL.

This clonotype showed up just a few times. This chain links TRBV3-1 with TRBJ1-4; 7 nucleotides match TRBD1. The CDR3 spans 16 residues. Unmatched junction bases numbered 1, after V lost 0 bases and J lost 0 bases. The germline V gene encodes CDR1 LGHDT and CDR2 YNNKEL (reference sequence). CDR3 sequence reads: CASSQEGTATNEKLFF. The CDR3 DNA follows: TGTGCCAGCAGCCAAGAAGGGACAGCAACTAATGAAAAACTGTTTTTT.

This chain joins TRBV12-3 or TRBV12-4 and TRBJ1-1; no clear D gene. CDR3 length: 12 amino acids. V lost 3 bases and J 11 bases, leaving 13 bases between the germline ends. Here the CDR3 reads CASSLRRGRAFF. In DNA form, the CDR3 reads TGTGCCAGCAGTTTGCGGCGGGGTCGCGCTTTCTTT.

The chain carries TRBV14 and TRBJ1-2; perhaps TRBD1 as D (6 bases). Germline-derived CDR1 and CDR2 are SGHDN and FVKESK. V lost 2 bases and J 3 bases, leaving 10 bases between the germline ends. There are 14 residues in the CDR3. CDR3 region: CASSQHREYYGYTF. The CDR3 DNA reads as TGTGCCAGCAGCCAACACAGGGAGTACTATGGCTACACCTTC.

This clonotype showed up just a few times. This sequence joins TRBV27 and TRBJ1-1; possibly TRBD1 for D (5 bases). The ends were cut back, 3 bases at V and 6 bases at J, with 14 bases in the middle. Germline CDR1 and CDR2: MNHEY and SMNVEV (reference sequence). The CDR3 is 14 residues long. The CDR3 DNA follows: TGTGCCAGCAGTTTCAGAGGGGTCGGTGCTGAAGCTTTCTTT. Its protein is CASSFRGVGAEAFF.

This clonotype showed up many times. The CDR3 nucleotides read TGTGCCAGCAGCCAAGATTTCCGGGGGGTATACAATGAGCAGTTCTTC. It codes for CASSQDFRGVYNEQFF. The chain carries TRBV4-2 and TRBJ2-1; 7 nucleotides agree with TRBD2. The V gene's germline CDR1 is LGHNA and CDR2 YNFKEQ. The length of the CDR3 is 16 residues. J was trimmed by 4 bases and V by 0 bases; bases with no gene match: 6.

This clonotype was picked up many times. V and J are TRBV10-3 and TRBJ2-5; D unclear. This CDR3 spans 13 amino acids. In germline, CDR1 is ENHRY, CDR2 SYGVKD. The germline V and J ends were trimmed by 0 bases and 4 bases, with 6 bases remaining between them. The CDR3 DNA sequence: TGTGCCATCAGTGAGTCGATACTAGAGACCCAGTACTTC. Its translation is CAISESILETQYF.

The chain's CDR3 is CASTSGQSNQPQHF. The CDR3 DNA is TGTGCCAGCACCAGCGGACAGAGCAATCAGCCCCAGCATTTT. The chain is built from TRBV6-1 and TRBJ1-5; tentatively, D is TRBD1 (6 bases). This CDR3 comprises 14 residues. Germline CDR1 reads MNHNS; CDR2 reads SASEGT. The V end was cut by 7 bases, the J end by 1 base, with 11 bases between.

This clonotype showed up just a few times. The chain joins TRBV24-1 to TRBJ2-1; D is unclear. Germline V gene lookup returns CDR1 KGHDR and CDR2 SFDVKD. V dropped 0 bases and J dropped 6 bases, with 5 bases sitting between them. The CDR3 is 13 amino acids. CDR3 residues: CATSDLQPNEQFF. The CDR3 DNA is TGTGCCACCAGTGATTTGCAACCCAATGAGCAGTTCTTC.

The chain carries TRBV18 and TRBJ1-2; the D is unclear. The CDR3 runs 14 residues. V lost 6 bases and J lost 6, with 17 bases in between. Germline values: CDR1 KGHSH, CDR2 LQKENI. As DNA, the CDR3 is TGTGCCAGCTCCCCAGGAGGGTTAAGGGATGGCTACACCTTC. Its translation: CASSPGGLRDGYTF. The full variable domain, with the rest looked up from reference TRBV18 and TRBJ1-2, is NAGVMQNPRHLVRRRGQEARLRCSPMKGHSHVYWYRQLPEEGLKFMVYLQKENIIDESGMPKERFSAEFPKEGPSILRIQQVVRGDSAAYFCASSPGGLRDGYTFGSGTRLTVV.

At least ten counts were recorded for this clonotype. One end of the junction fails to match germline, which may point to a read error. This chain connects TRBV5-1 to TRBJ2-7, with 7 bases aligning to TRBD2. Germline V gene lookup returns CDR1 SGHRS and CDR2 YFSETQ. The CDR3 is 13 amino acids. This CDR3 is CASSLAGPYEQYF. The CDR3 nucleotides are TGTGCCAGCAGTTTAGCGGGCCCCTACGAGCAGTACTTC.

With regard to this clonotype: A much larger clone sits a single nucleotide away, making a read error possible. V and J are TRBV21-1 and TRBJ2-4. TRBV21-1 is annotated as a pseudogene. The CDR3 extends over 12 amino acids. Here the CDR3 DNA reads TGTGCCAGCAGCAATCGTGGGAACATTCGGTACTTC. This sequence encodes CASSNRGNIRYF.

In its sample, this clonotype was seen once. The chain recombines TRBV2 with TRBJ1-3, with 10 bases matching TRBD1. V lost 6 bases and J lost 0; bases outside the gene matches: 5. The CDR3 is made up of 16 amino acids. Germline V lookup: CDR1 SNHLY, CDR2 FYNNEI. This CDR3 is CASRVDRGLSGNTIYF. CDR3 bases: TGTGCCAGCAGGGTCGACAGGGGGCTCTCTGGAAACACCATATATTTT.

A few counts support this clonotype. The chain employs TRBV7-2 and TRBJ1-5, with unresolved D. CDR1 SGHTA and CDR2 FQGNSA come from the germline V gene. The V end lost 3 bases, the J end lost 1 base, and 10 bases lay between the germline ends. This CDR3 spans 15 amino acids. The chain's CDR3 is CASSLAGISNQPQHF. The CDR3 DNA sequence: TGTGCCAGCAGCTTGGCGGGGATCAGCAATCAGCCCCAGCATTTT.

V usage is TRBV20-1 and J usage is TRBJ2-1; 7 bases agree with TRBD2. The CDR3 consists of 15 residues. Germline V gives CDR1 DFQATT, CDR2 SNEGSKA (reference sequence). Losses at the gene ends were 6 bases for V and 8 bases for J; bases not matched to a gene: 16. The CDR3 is CSAPPVAGEYYEQFF. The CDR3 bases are TGCAGTGCCCCTCCGGTTGCGGGGGAATACTATGAGCAGTTCTTC.

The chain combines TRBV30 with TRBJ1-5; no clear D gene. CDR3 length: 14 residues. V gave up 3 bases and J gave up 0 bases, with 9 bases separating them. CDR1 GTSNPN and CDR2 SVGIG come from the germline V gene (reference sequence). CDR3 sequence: CAWRTPYSNQPQHF. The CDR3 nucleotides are TGTGCCTGGAGGACACCCTATAGCAATCAGCCCCAGCATTTT.

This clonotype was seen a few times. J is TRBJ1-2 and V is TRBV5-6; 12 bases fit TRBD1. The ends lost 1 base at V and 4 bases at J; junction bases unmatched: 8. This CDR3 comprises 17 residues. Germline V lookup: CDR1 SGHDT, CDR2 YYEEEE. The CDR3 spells CASSLLGQGAEGYGYTF. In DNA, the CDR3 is TGTGCCAGCAGCTTGTTGGGACAGGGGGCGGAGGGCTATGGCTACACCTTC. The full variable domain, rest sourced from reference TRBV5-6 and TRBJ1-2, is DAGVTQSPTHLIKTRGQQVTLRCSPKSGHDTVSWYQQALGQGPQFIFQYYEEEERQRGNFPDRFSGHQFPNYSSELNVNALLLGDSALYLCASSLLGQGAEGYGYTFGSGTRLTVV.

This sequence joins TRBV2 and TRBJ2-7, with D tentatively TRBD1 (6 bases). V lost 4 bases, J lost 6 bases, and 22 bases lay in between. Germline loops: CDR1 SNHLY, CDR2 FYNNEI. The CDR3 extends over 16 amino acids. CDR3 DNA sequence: TGTGCCAGCAGTGCCCCTGAAGGTTCAGGGGCTGGCGAGCAGTACTTC. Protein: CASSAPEGSGAGEQYF.

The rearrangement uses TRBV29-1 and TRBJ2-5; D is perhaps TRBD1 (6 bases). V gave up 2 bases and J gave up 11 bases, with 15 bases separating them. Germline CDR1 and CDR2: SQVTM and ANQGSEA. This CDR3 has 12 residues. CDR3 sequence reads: CSVERGGNEQYF. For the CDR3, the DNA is TGCAGCGTTGAAAGAGGGGGAAATGAGCAGTACTTC. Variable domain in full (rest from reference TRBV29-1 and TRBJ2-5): SAVISQKPSRDICQRGTSLTIQCQVDSQVTMMFWYRQQPGQSLTLIATANQGSEATYESGFVIDKFPISRPNLTFSTLTVSNMSPEDSSIYLCSVERGGNEQYFGPGTRLLVL.